The rows below give T cell receptor beta chains drawn from one sample of a study of blood T cell repertoires in COVID-19. Profiled with immunoSEQ multiplex PCR; TCRdb holds only in-frame clones, not every one. The table lists approximately 150,000 clones, approximately 82% of them singletons. The specimen sequenced was peripheral blood. The receptors originated from a human donor in a cohort sampled during active COVID-19. The CDR3 runs from the conserved cysteine through the conserved F or W. A D gene is named only where the DNA matches it firmly. Rows may omit the clone size; those that give it use once, few, many or a size class.

.,.,TRBV3-1/TRBV3-2,TRBJ1-2,TGTGCCAGCAGCTACGACTCTGGCTACACCTTC,CASSYDSGYTF
TRBD1,once,TRBV11-3,TRBJ1-2,TGTGCCAGCAGCAATGACAGGGGAGCGGGCTACACCTTC,CASSNDRGAGYTF
TRBD1,.,TRBV5-1,TRBJ1-6,TGCGCCAGCAGCTTGACAGGGGATAATTCACCCCTCCACTTT,CASSLTGDNSPLHF
TRBD1,.,TRBV3-1/TRBV3-2,TRBJ1-2,TGTGCCAGCAGGAGACAGGGGGCTTTTGGCTACACCTTC,CASRRQGAFGYTF
TRBD2,.,TRBV7-9,TRBJ2-7,TGTGCCAGCAGCTCGACTAGCGGGATCTACGAGCAGTACTTC,CASSSTSGIYEQYF
.,.,TRBV11-1,TRBJ2-5,TGTGCCAGCAGCTCAAGGGCAGGGGGAGGAGAGACCCAGTACTTC,CASSSRAGGGETQYF
TRBD1,.,TRBV3-1/TRBV3-2,TRBJ2-1,TGTGCCAGCAGCCTCACAGGGGATGAGCAGTTCTTC,CASSLTGDEQFF
TRBD2,.,TRBV28,TRBJ2-1,TGTGCCAGCTGTCCACCGGGACTAGCGGGATATAGCTCCTACAATGAGCAGTTCTTC,CASCPPGLAGYSSYNEQFF
.,.,TRBV6-5,TRBJ2-7,TGTGCCAGCAGTTATCTGGGGCAGGGCAGGAGCGAGCAGTACTTC,CASSYLGQGRSEQYF
.,once,TRBV19,TRBJ1-3,TGTGCCACCCGACTCTCTGGAAACACCATATATTTT,CATRLSGNTIYF
.,.,TRBV19,TRBJ1-2,TGTGCCAGTAGTATTGGAACAAGGGGGATCGGCTATGGCTACACCTTC,CASSIGTRGIGYGYTF
TRBD1,.,TRBV5-1,TRBJ1-4,TGCGCCAGCAGCTTGGCCAGGGGACAGAATGAAAAACTGTTTTTT,CASSLARGQNEKLFF
.,few,TRBV7-3,TRBJ2-7,TGTGCCAGCAGCGCCGGACATAGCGGAAACTACGAGCAGTACTTC,CASSAGHSGNYEQYF
.,.,TRBV2,TRBJ2-7,TGTGCCAGCACCCCGACAACCTACGAGCAGTACTTC,CASTPTTYEQYF
TRBD1,.,TRBV10-3,TRBJ1-2,TGTGCCATCAGTGAGTCTGCGCACACAGGGGGCGGCTACACCTTC,CAISESAHTGGGYTF
TRBD2,.,TRBV6-5,TRBJ2-1,TGTGCCAGCCTAACTAGCGGCCCCTACAATGAGCAGTTCTTC,CASLTSGPYNEQFF
.,.,TRBV7-2,TRBJ2-5,TGTGCCAGCAGCTTACAAGCGGACCTAAAACTGGAGACCCAGTACTTC,CASSLQADLKLETQYF
.,few,TRBV5-5,TRBJ2-1,TGTGCCAGCAGCTTGGCTACTAGCTCCCTTCGGAATGAGCAGTTCTTC,CASSLATSSLRNEQFF
.,few,TRBV7-2,TRBJ2-5,TGTGCCAGCAGCTTAGGGGCCCTAGCGAACCAAGAGACCCAGTACTTC,CASSLGALANQETQYF
.,once,TRBV12-3/TRBV12-4,TRBJ2-7,TGTGCCAGCAGTTTAGCGCAAACTGAGCAGTACTTC,CASSLAQTEQYF
TRBD2,once,TRBV11-2,TRBJ2-1,TGTGCCAGCAAGATCGGGGCTAGCGGGGACAATGAGCAGTTCTTC,CASKIGASGDNEQFF
TRBD1,.,TRBV24-1,TRBJ1-2,TGTGCCACCAGTGACTCAGTCCGAGGGACAGGGGGGGGTAGCTATGGCTACACCTTC,CATSDSVRGTGGGSYGYTF
.,.,TRBV14,TRBJ2-1,TGTGCCAGCAGCCAAGTCCGCGATGGTGAGCAGTTCTTC,CASSQVRDGEQFF
TRBD1,.,TRBV5-4,TRBJ2-2,TGTGCCAGCAGCTCGGGGACAGGGGGAGACACCGGGGAGCTGTTTTTT,CASSSGTGGDTGELFF
TRBD1,.,TRBV19,TRBJ2-7,TGTGCCAGTAGTCCCCAGTTCGGGACAGGGGGCATCCAAATCTACGAGCAGTACTTC,CASSPQFGTGGIQIYEQYF
TRBD2,.,TRBV6-4,TRBJ2-1,TGTGCCAGCAGTGACTCCGGACTAGCGGACTACAATGAGCAGTTCTTC,CASSDSGLADYNEQFF
.,few,TRBV18,TRBJ2-7,TGTGCCAGCTCACGCGACTACGAGCAGTACTTC,CASSRDYEQYF
.,.,TRBV9,TRBJ2-7,TGTGCCAGCAGCCCCCCCTCGCTGCGCGAGCAGTACTTC,CASSPPSLREQYF
TRBD2,.,TRBV7-3,TRBJ2-2,TGTGCCAGCAGCCCAATAGCGGGAGCTACCGGGGAGCTGTTTTTT,CASSPIAGATGELFF
TRBD1,few,TRBV28,TRBJ1-1,TGTGCCAGCAGCTCCTCCGGGACAGGGGCCACTGAAGCTTTCTTT,CASSSSGTGATEAFF
TRBD2,.,TRBV28,TRBJ2-5,TGTGCCAGCAGCGTTAGGCGGGGTAGCGGGAGAGAAGAGACCCAGTACTTC,CASSVRRGSGREETQYF
.,few,TRBV5-1,TRBJ1-2,TGCGCCAGCAGCTGGGGAGGAGACGACTATGGCTACACCTTC,CASSWGGDDYGYTF
TRBD1,.,TRBV18,TRBJ2-7,TGTGCCAGCTCACCGGGACAGATGTACGAGCAGTACTTC,CASSPGQMYEQYF
.,.,TRBV4-3,TRBJ2-7,TGCGCCAGCAGCCAAGAGACAGGCCAGCTCGACGAGCAGTACTTC,CASSQETGQLDEQYF
TRBD2,.,TRBV19,TRBJ2-3,TGTGCCAGTAGTGCAGGGCGGGAGGGCCGAGATACGCAGTATTTT,CASSAGREGRDTQYF
TRBD1,once,TRBV5-6,TRBJ1-5,TGTGCCAGCAGCTCCGGGACAGGGACGCATCAGCCCCAGCATTTT,CASSSGTGTHQPQHF
.,.,TRBV5-1,TRBJ1-6,TGCGCCAGCAGCTTGCCAGGGGATAATTCACCCCTCCACTTT,CASSLPGDNSPLHF
.,.,TRBV7-3,TRBJ1-5,TGTGCCAGCAGCCCTGGGGCCAATCAGCCCCAGCATTTT,CASSPGANQPQHF
TRBD2,.,TRBV9,TRBJ2-2,TGTGCCAGCAGCGTAGACCCTAGCGGGAGGGCCTACACCGGGGAGCTGTTTTTT,CASSVDPSGRAYTGELFF
.,.,TRBV15,TRBJ2-2,TGTGCCACCAGCAGAGACCCCGGGACCGGGGAGCTGTTTTTT,CATSRDPGTGELFF
.,once,TRBV30,TRBJ1-1,TGTGCCTGGACACGGGTCTACAGGAATACTGAAGCTTTCTTT,CAWTRVYRNTEAFF
.,.,TRBV6-6,TRBJ1-1,TGTGCCAGTATCGGGACATCGAACACTGAAGCTTTCTTT,CASIGTSNTEAFF
.,few,TRBV7-7,TRBJ2-5,TGTGCTAGCAGCTCCGGTTGGACCCAGTACTTC,CASSSGWTQYF
.,.,TRBV6-5,TRBJ2-7,TGTGCCAGCAGTTACACCCTGGGCAGTACCTACGAGCAGTACTTC,CASSYTLGSTYEQYF
.,.,TRBV2,TRBJ1-6,TGTGCCAGCAGTGAGCCAGCGTCCAATTCACCCCTCCACTTT,CASSEPASNSPLHF
.,.,TRBV18,TRBJ1-1,TGTGCCAGCTTACCGGCCCAAATGAACACTGAAGCTTTCTTT,CASLPAQMNTEAFF
.,.,TRBV6-5,TRBJ1-3,TGTGCCAGCAGTTACGGGGCCCCAAACTCTGGAAACACCATATATTTT,CASSYGAPNSGNTIYF
.,.,TRBV12-3/TRBV12-4,TRBJ2-7,TGTGCCAGCAGTTTTACCTACGAGCAGTACTTC,CASSFTYEQYF
TRBD2,.,TRBV10-2,TRBJ2-3,TGCGCCAGCCGTACGTTCGGGGTAGCGGGTTACTATTTT,CASRTFGVAGYYF
.,once,TRBV6-1,TRBJ1-4,TGTGCCAGCAGTGAAAGGCCGCCAGGGAATGAAAAACTGTTTTTT,CASSERPPGNEKLFF
TRBD1,.,TRBV3-1/TRBV3-2,TRBJ1-5,TGTGCCAGCAGCCAAGGGGACAGTCGGAATCAGCCCCAGCATTTT,CASSQGDSRNQPQHF
.,few,TRBV6-5,TRBJ2-1,TGTGCCAGCAGTTACGACAGATCCACTACCTACAATGAGCAGTTCTTC,CASSYDRSTTYNEQFF
TRBD2,.,TRBV28,TRBJ2-7,TGTGCCAGCACCTCGGGGACTAGCGGGGGGTTCTACGAGCAGTACTTC,CASTSGTSGGFYEQYF
.,once,TRBV19,TRBJ2-5,TGTGCCAGTAGTATAGGGGGCAGAGAGACCCAGTACTTC,CASSIGGRETQYF
.,.,TRBV6-5,TRBJ1-5,TGTGCCAGCAGTTCAACGCGACAGGATAGCAATCAGCCCCAGCATTTT,CASSSTRQDSNQPQHF
.,once,TRBV4-2,TRBJ1-1,TGTGCCAGCAGCCAAGATGCCAGACGGGACACTGAAGCTTTCTTT,CASSQDARRDTEAFF
TRBD1,.,TRBV28,TRBJ1-2,TGTGCCAGCTTCCTTTCAGGGGGCAACTATGGCTACACCTTC,CASFLSGGNYGYTF
.,.,TRBV28,TRBJ1-4,TGTGCCAGCAGCACCCAGTACCGTGAAAAACTGTTTTTT,CASSTQYREKLFF
.,.,TRBV2,TRBJ2-1,TGTGCCAGCAGTGTATTGAATGAGCAGTTCTTC,CASSVLNEQFF
.,.,TRBV5-1,TRBJ1-5,TGCGCCAGCAGCTTTGACAGTCTCAATCAGCCCCAGCATTTT,CASSFDSLNQPQHF